These T cell receptor beta chains were read from a single sample in a study of graft-versus-host responses after intestinal transplantation. No antigens are known for them. TCRdb keeps only in-frame clones here, not all; method: immunoSEQ multiplex PCR. The sample includes tens of thousands of clones, 85% to 90% of them seen just once. The sample consisted of unstimulated CD4+ T cells sorted from spleen or lymph node cells, taken before intestinal transplant. Every receptor here comes from a human donor who received an intestinal transplant. The CDR3 runs from the conserved cysteine through the conserved F or W. D genes are given only for firm matches. The size entry is marked missing in some rows and otherwise reads once, few, many or a size class.

>once|TRBD2|TRBJ2-4|TRBV18
CASSPSTREDIQYF
TGTGCCAGCTCACCCTCTACCCGGGAGGACATTCAGTACTTC
>-|TRBD1|TRBJ1-2|TRBV4-1
CASSPLSAPQGAFYGYTF
TGCGCCAGCAGCCCCCTTTCCGCCCCCCAGGGGGCTTTTTATGGCTACACCTTC
>-|TRBD2|TRBJ2-6|TRBV25-1
CASTPSGGGANVLTF
TGTGCCAGCACCCCCTCGGGGGGTGGGGCCAACGTCCTGACTTTC
>few|-|TRBJ1-6|TRBV15
CATSRQRGSPLHF
TGTGCCACCAGCAGACAACGAGGTTCACCCCTCCACTTT
>-|-|TRBJ2-1|TRBV6-1
CASNLGGGTYNEQFF
TGTGCCAGCAACTTAGGGGGGGGTACCTACAATGAGCAGTTCTTC
>-|TRBD1|TRBJ1-1|TRBV6-1
CASSRQGQPTEAFF
TGTGCCAGCAGCCGACAGGGACAACCCACTGAAGCTTTCTTT
>-|-|TRBJ2-7|TRBV7-8
CASSSAQGNYEQYF
TGTGCCAGCAGCTCCGCCCAGGGTAACTACGAGCAGTACTTC
>-|-|TRBJ2-7|TRBV15
CATSSGAYEQYF
TGTGCCACCAGCTCAGGGGCCTACGAGCAGTACTTC
>-|-|TRBJ1-2|TRBV10-3
CAISEGRSVVDYGYTF
TGTGCCATCAGTGAGGGCAGGTCTGTGGTCGACTATGGCTACACCTTC
>-|-|TRBJ2-2|TRBV9
CASSPRGAGAWTGELFF
TGTGCCAGCAGCCCCCGTGGGGCGGGGGCGTGGACCGGGGAGCTGTTTTTT
>once|TRBD1|TRBJ1-1|TRBV2
CASSETDRANEAFF
TGTGCCAGCAGTGAAACGGACAGGGCCAATGAAGCTTTCTTT
>-|-|TRBJ2-5|TRBV5-1
CASSLGGVKETQYF
TGCGCCAGCAGCTTGGGCGGGGTCAAAGAGACCCAGTACTTC
>-|TRBD1|TRBJ1-3|TRBV19
CASSIYLKTGAGNTIYF
TGTGCCAGTAGTATTTACTTAAAGACAGGGGCTGGAAACACCATATATTTT
>once|TRBD1|TRBJ1-6|TRBV11-1
CASSGGTGSSYNSPLHF
TGTGCCAGCAGCGGGGGGACAGGAAGCTCCTATAATTCACCCCTCCACTTT
>-|TRBD1|TRBJ1-1|TRBV6-5
CASRWDRTNTEAFF
TGTGCCAGCAGGTGGGACAGAACGAACACTGAAGCTTTCTTT
>-|-|TRBJ2-3|TRBV5-1
CASSFEGSTDTQYF
TGCGCCAGCAGCTTCGAGGGAAGCACAGATACGCAGTATTTT
>-|-|TRBJ1-2|TRBV5-1
CASSFDRTGYTF
TGCGCCAGCAGCTTCGACAGGACCGGCTACACCTTC
>-|TRBD1|TRBJ2-3|TRBV19
CASSIGVPGGFPDTQYF
TGTGCCAGTAGTATTGGGGTGCCAGGGGGCTTTCCAGATACGCAGTATTTT
>-|TRBD2|TRBJ2-7|TRBV19
CASSPRLAGARVNEQYF
TGTGCCAGTAGTCCCAGACTAGCGGGGGCACGAGTGAACGAGCAGTACTTC
>once|TRBD1|TRBJ1-2|TRBV18
CASSEDRNYGYTF
TGTGCCAGCTCCGAGGACAGGAACTATGGCTACACCTTC
>-|TRBD1|TRBJ2-7|TRBV27
CASSLIGDRAYEQYF
TGTGCCAGCAGTTTAATAGGGGACAGAGCCTACGAGCAGTACTTC
>-|-|TRBJ1-2|TRBV2
CASSEQGYGYTF
TGTGCCAGCAGTGAACAGGGATATGGCTACACCTTC
>-|-|TRBJ2-5|TRBV6-6
CASSSYEREETQYF
TGTGCCAGCAGTTCGTACGAGAGGGAGGAGACCCAGTACTTC
>-|-|TRBJ1-1|TRBV29-1
CSVEGVRGKPTNTEAFF
TGCAGCGTTGAAGGTGTACGGGGGAAACCGACCAACACTGAAGCTTTCTTT
>-|-|TRBJ2-1|TRBV11-2
CASSPIPNVGPTNEQFF
TGTGCCAGCAGCCCTATTCCCAACGTGGGCCCGACGAATGAGCAGTTCTTC
>-|-|TRBJ2-1|TRBV25-1
CASSATGLEQFF
TGTGCCAGCAGTGCAACAGGGCTCGAGCAGTTCTTC
>-|-|TRBJ1-2|TRBV7-8
CASSLEGARHGYTF
TGTGCCAGCAGCTTAGAAGGGGCGCGACATGGCTACACCTTC
>-|-|TRBJ2-3|TRBV19
CASSTSGGPFIHTQYF
TGTGCCAGTAGTACCTCGGGGGGCCCTTTCATACATACGCAGTATTTT
>-|-|TRBJ1-1|TRBV5-1
CASSLTRGTEAFF
TGCGCCAGCAGCTTGACCCGAGGGACTGAAGCTTTCTTT
>once|-|TRBJ2-7|TRBV4-2
CASSQEWRVLPYEQYF
TGTGCCAGCAGCCAAGAATGGCGGGTCCTACCCTACGAGCAGTACTTC
>-|TRBD1|TRBJ2-5|TRBV11-1
CASSLGQGDQETQYF
TGTGCCAGCAGCCTGGGACAGGGAGACCAAGAGACCCAGTACTTC
>-|TRBD1|TRBJ1-3|TRBV4-2
CASSPRQGAAGNTIYF
TGTGCCAGCAGCCCCAGACAGGGGGCTGCTGGAAACACCATATATTTT
>-|-|TRBJ2-7|TRBV7-3
CASSLVGGGSYEQYF
TGTGCCAGCAGCTTAGTGGGCGGGGGCAGCTACGAGCAGTACTTC
>-|-|TRBJ1-4|TRBV18
CASSRLTNEKLFF
TGTGCCAGCTCACGGCTTACTAATGAAAAACTGTTTTTT
>-|-|TRBJ1-1|TRBV19
CATQGGWTEAFF
TGTGCTACACAGGGCGGGTGGACTGAAGCTTTCTTT
>once|-|TRBJ1-2|TRBV6-1
CASSYFPGGGYTF
TGTGCCAGCAGTTATTTCCCCGGTGGTGGCTACACCTTC
>-|TRBD1|TRBJ2-1|TRBV18
CASSPGQGGWDEQFF
TGTGCCAGCTCACCCGGACAGGGAGGTTGGGATGAGCAGTTCTTC
>-|TRBD2|TRBJ2-7|TRBV29-1
CSVLGTSGTYEQYF
TGCAGCGTCCTAGGGACTAGCGGGACCTACGAGCAGTACTTC
>-|-|TRBJ1-2|TRBV9
CASSLYRAEDYGYTF
TGTGCCAGCAGCTTATACAGGGCTGAGGACTATGGCTACACCTTC
>-|-|TRBJ2-7|TRBV5-6
CASSRGRGVSNEQYF
TGTGCCAGCAGCCGGGGGAGAGGGGTCTCCAACGAGCAGTACTTC
>few|TRBD2|TRBJ2-3|TRBV7-4
CASRKTWRGGTDTQYF
TGTGCCAGCAGAAAAACGTGGCGGGGGGGCACAGATACGCAGTATTTT
>-|-|TRBJ1-2|TRBV9
CASMTAPYGYTF
TGTGCCAGCATGACAGCCCCCTATGGCTACACCTTC
>-|TRBD2|TRBJ2-1|TRBV6-4
CASSVGAGDANEQFF
TGTGCCAGCAGTGTTGGAGCGGGGGACGCCAATGAGCAGTTCTTC
>-|-|TRBJ1-5|TRBV14
CASSQARGRINQPQHF
TGTGCCAGCAGCCAAGCGCGGGGTCGAATCAATCAGCCCCAGCATTTT
>-|TRBD1|TRBJ1-5|TRBV19
CASPGQGSQPQHF
TGTGCCAGTCCGGGACAGGGGAGTCAGCCCCAGCATTTT
>-|TRBD1|TRBJ2-2|TRBV7-7
CASSPGTGGGGTGELFF
TGTGCTAGCAGCCCCGGGACAGGGGGCGGTGGCACCGGGGAGCTGTTTTTT
>-|-|TRBJ1-2|TRBV2
CASRAPWAYGYTF
TGTGCCAGCAGGGCCCCTTGGGCCTATGGCTACACCTTC
>-|TRBD2|TRBJ2-3|TRBV9
CASSVVAGVGDTQYF
TGTGCCAGCAGCGTAGTAGCGGGGGTGGGAGATACGCAGTATTTT
>-|-|TRBJ2-7|TRBV5-1
CASSLEGGGTYEQYF
TGCGCCAGCAGCTTGGAGGGGGGGGGCACCTACGAGCAGTACTTC
>-|-|TRBJ2-7|TRBV19
CASSITRASGLYEQYF
TGTGCCAGTAGTATCACCAGGGCATCAGGCCTATACGAGCAGTACTTC
>-|TRBD2|TRBJ2-1|TRBV7-9
CASSSTGLAAYNEQFF
TGTGCCAGCAGCTCAACGGGACTAGCGGCCTACAATGAGCAGTTCTTC
>once|TRBD1|TRBJ1-2|TRBV5-1
CASRSGTGLYGYTF
TGCGCCAGCAGGTCCGGGACAGGCCTTTATGGCTACACCTTC
>-|-|TRBJ2-5|TRBV5-3
CARSPKPQGKAQYF
TGTGCCAGAAGCCCCAAACCCCAGGGCAAGGCCCAGTACTTC
>-|TRBD2|TRBJ2-1|TRBV5-5
CASSPYPSGGPNEQFF
TGTGCCAGCAGCCCCTACCCTAGCGGCGGTCCTAATGAGCAGTTCTTC
>-|-|TRBJ1-4|TRBV19
CASRGGGATNEKLFF
TGTGCCAGCAGGGGAGGGGGTGCAACTAATGAAAAACTGTTTTTT
>once|TRBD1|TRBJ1-4|TRBV7-9
CASSSGQGTSTNEKLFF
TGTGCCAGCAGCTCAGGACAGGGAACCTCAACTAATGAAAAACTGTTTTTT